Presented here are 32 T cell receptor beta chains from one specimen sequenced in a study of early T cells in non-severe SARS-CoV-2 infection. MiXCR, run by TCRdb on the 5' RACE reads, gives a single entry per CDR3 protein. The sample holds more than 45,000 distinct CDR3 sequences, under 15% seen once. The sequencing sample was made of whole blood. The receptors shown here come from an adult who was a healthcare worker with PCR-confirmed SARS-CoV-2 infection or an uninfected control (not recorded which).

In this sample, this clonotype turned up many times. The chain couples TRBV6-6 to TRBJ2-1, with unresolved D. The CDR3 runs 14 residues. V lost 8 bases, J lost 0 bases, and 11 bases lay in between. Germline-derived CDR1 and CDR2 are MNHNY and SVGAGI (reference sequence). DNA for the CDR3: TGTGCCAGCGCCTTACACAGCTCCTACAATGAGCAGTTCTTC. This sequence encodes CASALHSSYNEQFF.

The gene calls are TRBV3-1 and TRBJ2-3; possibly TRBD1 or TRBD2 for D (6 bases each). The CDR3 is made up of 12 amino acids. Germline values: CDR1 LGHDT, CDR2 YNNKEL (reference sequence). The V end lost 10 bases, the J end lost 6 bases, and 14 bases lay between the germline ends. CDR3: CATSRGADTQYF. CDR3 coding DNA: TGTGCCACTTCGAGGGGGGCGGATACGCAGTATTTT.

This clonotype was observed a handful of times. The chain joins TRBV6-1 to TRBJ1-2, with 8 bases that match TRBD1. The CDR3 runs to 15 residues. The junction had 4 bases not matched to a gene; V was cut back by 0 bases and J by 4 bases. Germline loops: CDR1 MNHNS, CDR2 SASEGT. CDR3 region: CASSEASGQGYGYTF. CDR3 nucleotide sequence: TGTGCCAGCAGTGAAGCCTCCGGACAGGGCTATGGCTACACCTTC.

Comments on this clonotype: A much more abundant neighbour one base away suggests this may be a read error. V usage is TRBV7-9 and J usage is TRBJ2-7; D is undetermined. CDR3 length: 14 amino acids. Germline lookup yields CDR1 SEHNR and CDR2 FQNEAQ (reference sequence). V lost 5 bases, J lost 3 bases, and 14 bases lay in between. The CDR3 loop reads CASSPVAWYYEQYF. The CDR3 DNA follows: TGTGCCAGCAGCCCAGTTGCGTGGTACTACGAGCAGTACTTC.

The rearrangement links TRBV13 to TRBJ2-1; TRBD2 matches 10 bases. Germline lookup yields CDR1 PRHDT and CDR2 FYEKMQ (reference sequence). The J segment lost 0 bases and the V segment lost 4 bases, leaving 6 bases of the junction unmatched. The length of the CDR3 is 17 residues. The chain's CDR3 is CASSSKASGSSYNEQFF. The CDR3 bases are TGTGCCAGCAGCTCAAAGGCTAGCGGGAGCTCCTACAATGAGCAGTTCTTC. The full variable domain, completed using reference TRBV13 and TRBJ2-1, is AAGVIQSPRHLIKEKRETATLKCYPIPRHDTVYWYQQGPGQDPQFLISFYEKMQSDKGSIPDRFSAQQFSDYHSELNMSSLELGDSALYFCASSSKASGSSYNEQFFGPGTRLTVL.

This clonotype was found many times. This chain links TRBV29-1 with TRBJ2-3; D gene ambiguous. V gave up 6 bases and J gave up 4 bases, with 14 bases separating them. The CDR3 has 13 amino acids. Germline CDR1 reads SQVTM; CDR2 reads ANQGSEA. The chain's CDR3 is CSVTGPAADTQYF. The CDR3, as DNA: TGCAGCGTCACCGGACCAGCAGCAGATACGCAGTATTTT.

This clonotype has ten or more counts. The rearrangement links TRBV5-1 to TRBJ2-1; D remains ambiguous. CDR3 length: 13 amino acids. Trimming took off 2 bases at V and 6 bases at J, with 9 bases between the two ends. In germline, CDR1 is SGHRS, CDR2 YFSETQ. The CDR3, as DNA: TGCGCCAGCAGCTTTAGCCAAATCAATGAGCAGTTCTTC. Residues: CASSFSQINEQFF. Complete variable domain (other parts from reference TRBV5-1 and TRBJ2-1): KAGVTQTPRYLIKTRGQQVTLSCSPISGHRSVSWYQQTPGQGLQFLFEYFSETQRNKGNFPGRFSGRQFSNSRSEMNVSTLELGDSALYLCASSFSQINEQFFGPGTRLTVL.

This clonotype was picked up many times. DNA for the CDR3: TGTGCCAGCAGCCGACTAGCGGGGAGGCCCGGGGAGCTGTTTTTT. Translation: CASSRLAGRPGELFF. This chain connects TRBV7-8 to TRBJ2-2, with 11 bases that match TRBD2. Germline V gives CDR1 SGHVS, CDR2 FQNEAQ. Trimming cost V 5 bases and J 6 bases; bases outside gene matches: 5. The CDR3 sequence is 15 residues long.

The J gene is TRBJ2-7, the V gene TRBV11-2; TRBD2 matches at 11 bases. The germline gives CDR1 SGHAT, CDR2 FQNNGV. The V gene end was trimmed by 5 bases and the J gene end by 3 bases; junction bases not matched to a gene: 6. The CDR3 loop spans 15 amino acids. For the CDR3, the DNA is TGTGCCAGCAGCCGATCGGGACTAGCGGACTACGAGCAGTACTTC. Protein: CASSRSGLADYEQYF.

This clonotype came up many times. This chain uses TRBV7-2 with TRBJ2-5; TRBD2 might be the D (5 bases). The CDR3 runs to 13 residues. Trimming pared 5 bases from V and 1 base from J, leaving 8 bases between. From germline, CDR1 is SGHTA and CDR2 FQGNSA. CDR3 region: CASSRTPQETQYF. The CDR3 coding sequence is TGTGCCAGCAGCCGGACTCCCCAAGAGACCCAGTACTTC.

At least ten counts were recorded for this clonotype. The genes are TRBV20-1 and TRBJ1-2, with TRBD1 matching over 9 bases. Trimming took 6 bases from V and 4 from J; bases not matched to a gene: 9. This CDR3 is 14 amino acids long. The germline CDR1 and CDR2 sequences are DFQATT and SNEGSKA (reference sequence). The DNA of the CDR3 is TGCAGTGCGCGGACAGGGGCGTCTCTCTATGGCTACACCTTC. It codes for CSARTGASLYGYTF.

The chain carries TRBV28 and TRBJ2-1, with D uncertain. CDR3 length: 14 amino acids. V shed 10 bases and J shed 0 bases, with 13 bases lying between them. Germline assignment: CDR1 MDHEN and CDR2 SYDVKM. The CDR3 coding sequence is TGTGCCACCCGGGCCTGGAGCTCCTACAATGAGCAGTTCTTC. This gives the protein CATRAWSSYNEQFF.

This clonotype has a handful of counts. CDR3 protein: CASSPRTGEYYGYTF. CDR3 coding DNA: TGTGCCAGCAGCCCCCGGACAGGAGAGTACTATGGCTACACCTTC. The chain has TRBV11-3 and TRBJ1-2; TRBD1 aligns across 7 bases. Germline assignment: CDR1 SGHNT and CDR2 YENEEA. V trimming: 5 bases; J trimming: 3 bases; junction bases outside the gene matches: 9. CDR3 length: 15 amino acids.

This clonotype was seen only a few times. This chain joins TRBV20-1 and TRBJ1-1, with 11 bases aligning to TRBD1. V lost 6 bases, J lost 3 bases, and 6 bases stayed unmatched. This CDR3 has 14 amino acids. From germline, CDR1 is DFQATT and CDR2 SNEGSKA (reference sequence). The CDR3 spells CSAKGGQGDTEAFF. The CDR3 DNA reads TGCAGTGCAAAGGGGGGACAGGGGGACACTGAAGCTTTCTTT.

This clonotype turned up a few times. The rearrangement joins TRBV2 to TRBJ2-1; TRBD2 is a possible D gene (5 bases). From germline, CDR1 is SNHLY and CDR2 FYNNEI. The germline V and J ends were trimmed by 7 bases and 1 base, with 8 bases remaining between them. This CDR3 comprises 13 residues. In DNA, the CDR3 is TGTGCCAGCAAGGCGGGTTCCTACAATGAGCAGTTCTTC. Protein sequence: CASKAGSYNEQFF.

The chain recombines TRBV20-1 with TRBJ2-4, with D unresolved. This CDR3 region has 13 residues. Germline CDR1 reads DFQATT; CDR2 reads SNEGSKA (reference sequence). Trimming cost V 6 bases and J 0 bases, with 9 bases left between them. The CDR3 nucleotides are TGCAGTGCGCCCACTCTAGCCAAAAACATTCAGTACTTC. Amino acids: CSAPTLAKNIQYF.

This clonotype occurred once. The chain combines TRBV29-1 with TRBJ1-2; 7 nucleotides match TRBD1. Germline V gene data show CDR1 as SQVTM and CDR2 as ANQGSEA. The length of the CDR3 is 11 residues. The CDR3 here is CTELTGDGYTF. The CDR3 region has the DNA TGCACCGAGCTTACAGGGGATGGCTACACCTTC.

J is TRBJ1-1 and V is TRBV10-2; D is perhaps TRBD1 (5 bases). Trimming left V 3 bases short and J 0 bases short, with 11 bases between. The germline V gene encodes CDR1 WSHSY and CDR2 SAAADI. The CDR3 runs 15 residues. The DNA of the CDR3 is TGCGCCAGCAGTGACCCAGGGTACTTGAACACTGAAGCTTTCTTT. It encodes CASSDPGYLNTEAFF.

The table lists this clonotype with a count of one. This chain connects TRBV28 to TRBJ2-7, with 8 bases fitting TRBD1. Germline-derived CDR1 and CDR2 are MDHEN and SYDVKM. The CDR3 runs to 13 residues. V was pared by 6 bases and J by 5 bases, with 6 bases of the junction left unmatched. CDR3 protein: CASSPQGVDEQYF. The CDR3 coding sequence is TGTGCCAGCAGCCCACAGGGGGTTGACGAGCAGTACTTC.

J is TRBJ1-1 and V is TRBV28, with D unresolved. Trimming pared 6 bases from V and 6 bases from J, leaving 8 bases between. Germline V CDR1 and CDR2: MDHEN, SYDVKM. The CDR3 sequence is 11 residues long. Written as DNA, the CDR3 is TGTGCCAGCAGCAGGCGGCCTGAAGCTTTCTTT. This sequence encodes CASSRRPEAFF. Supplemented by reference TRBV28 and TRBJ1-1, the full variable domain reads DVKVTQSSRYLVKRTGEKVFLECVQDMDHENMFWYRQDPGLGLRLIYFSYDVKMKEKGDIPEGYSVSREKKERFSLILESASTNQTSMYLCASSRRPEAFFGQGTRLTVV.

A few counts support this clonotype. The V and J genes are TRBV5-1 and TRBJ2-4, with D perhaps matching TRBD1 or TRBD2 (6 bases each). This CDR3 has 16 amino acids. The V gene lost 4 bases and the J gene lost 0 bases, with 14 bases spanning the gap. From germline, CDR1 is SGHRS and CDR2 YFSETQ. CDR3 nucleotides: TGCGCCAGCAGCCTAGGGGGGTCTCTAGCCAAAAACATTCAGTACTTC. Translating it yields CASSLGGSLAKNIQYF.

The chain joins TRBV5-1 to TRBJ2-3; no reliable D call. The CDR3 runs 13 residues. The V gene's germline CDR1 is SGHRS and CDR2 YFSETQ. The germline V and J ends were trimmed by 0 bases and 4 bases, with 6 bases remaining between them. The CDR3 nucleotides are TGCGCCAGCAGCTTGGAGGGCGCAGATACGCAGTATTTT. Translation gives CASSLEGADTQYF.

In this sample, this clonotype turned up many times. This sequence joins TRBV29-1 and TRBJ2-5; D possibly corresponds to TRBD2 (6 bases). V lost 4 bases, J lost 4 bases, and 16 bases lay in between. The CDR3 loop spans 14 amino acids. From germline, CDR1 is SQVTM and CDR2 ANQGSEA. CDR3 sequence reads: CSVGFGSQGETQYF. Written as DNA, the CDR3 is TGCAGCGTTGGCTTCGGGAGTCAGGGAGAGACCCAGTACTTC.

This clonotype was found a few times. CDR3 sequence (DNA): TGTGCCAGTAGTAACCTTTACAACCTCGTTCCATACGAGCAGTACTTC. As protein: CASSNLYNLVPYEQYF. The chain has TRBV19 and TRBJ2-7; D unclear. V was shortened by 4 bases and J by 4 bases, with 20 bases between the two germline ends. CDR1 and CDR2 from the germline V gene are LNHDA and SQIVND (reference sequence). CDR3 length equals 16 residues. The whole variable domain, remainder taken from reference TRBV19 and TRBJ2-7, is DGGITQSPKYLFRKEGQNVTLSCEQNLNHDAMYWYRQDPGQGLRLIYYSQIVNDFQKGDIAEGYSVSREKKESFPLTVTSAQKNPTAFYLCASSNLYNLVPYEQYFGPGTRLTVT.

Only a few counts were recorded for this clonotype. J is TRBJ1-2 and V is TRBV7-2; possibly TRBD1 for D (5 bases). In germline, CDR1 is SGHTA, CDR2 FQGNSA. V was cut by 5 bases and J by 1 base, with 11 bases left in between. The CDR3 is 14 residues long. This CDR3 is CASSLQQVNYGYTF. CDR3 DNA: TGTGCCAGCAGCCTCCAACAGGTTAACTATGGCTACACCTTC.

This clonotype was recorded at least ten times. V is TRBV5-1 and J is TRBJ2-2; 13 positions match TRBD2. CDR1 and CDR2 (germline): SGHRS, YFSETQ. Trimming cost V 3 bases and J 0 bases; bases outside gene matches: 2. This CDR3 is built from 17 residues. The CDR3 region is CASSWTSGSPNTGELFF. DNA for the CDR3: TGCGCCAGCAGCTGGACTAGCGGGAGCCCGAACACCGGGGAGCTGTTTTTT.

The chain is built from TRBV3-1 and TRBJ2-5; no definite D call. The CDR3 contains 13 residues. The germline V gene has CDR1 LGHDT and CDR2 YNNKEL (reference sequence). V was shortened by 0 bases and J by 3 bases, with 5 bases between the two germline ends. Here the CDR3 DNA reads TGTGCCAGCAGCCAAGATCGGGAAGAGACCCAGTACTTC. It specifies CASSQDREETQYF.

This clonotype came up many times. The chain links TRBV18 to TRBJ1-1, with unresolved D. Trimming removed 3 bases from V and 1 base from J, with 12 bases in between. Germline-derived CDR1 and CDR2 are KGHSH and LQKENI. The CDR3 runs 15 residues. DNA for the CDR3: TGTGCCAGCTCACCTACAATTGTTGGGAACACTGAAGCTTTCTTT. Translation gives CASSPTIVGNTEAFF.

This clonotype was counted only a few times. The chain joins TRBV5-1 to TRBJ2-7, with D perhaps matching TRBD1 or TRBD2 (7 bases each). Trimming left V 0 bases short and J 3 bases short, with 13 bases between. Germline values: CDR1 SGHRS, CDR2 YFSETQ. The CDR3 is made up of 15 amino acids. As DNA, the CDR3 is TGCGCCAGCAGCTTGGCAGGGGGACTATTCTACGAGCAGTACTTC. Amino acids: CASSLAGGLFYEQYF.

This clonotype was observed a few times. The J gene is TRBJ2-7, the V gene TRBV6-2 or TRBV6-3; 12 bases align to TRBD2. V shed 6 bases, J shed 5 bases, and the junction held 11 bases outside the gene matches. The CDR3 is made up of 16 amino acids. CDR1 MNHEY and CDR2 SVGEGT come from the germline V gene. The CDR3 bases are TGTGCCAGCAGCTTCCCGCTAGCGGGAGGGCCCAACGAGCAGTACTTC. It translates to CASSFPLAGGPNEQYF.

This clonotype appeared many times. V and J are TRBV27 and TRBJ1-2; D might be TRBD1 (5 bases). Germline values: CDR1 MNHEY, CDR2 SMNVEV (reference sequence). This CDR3 comprises 15 residues. Trimming pared 4 bases from V and 4 bases from J, leaving 16 bases between. CDR3 nucleotides: TGTGCCAGCAGTTCGCCGCTCCTGGGGGTCTATGGCTACACCTTC. Its protein product is CASSSPLLGVYGYTF.

V is TRBV14 and J is TRBJ2-1; TRBD2 agrees at 7 bases. J gave up 8 bases and V 1 base, and 5 bases lay outside the gene matches. This CDR3 has 14 amino acids. Germline CDR1 SGHDN, CDR2 FVKESK. This chain's CDR3 is CASSQALAKHEQFF. CDR3 bases: TGTGCCAGCAGCCAAGCACTAGCGAAGCATGAGCAGTTCTTC.